These T cell receptor beta chains were read from a single sample in a study of T cell responses to AZD1222 COVID-19 vaccine. Clones were read by immunoSEQ multiplex PCR, and TCRdb kept only the in-frame ones, dropping some. The table records 80,000 to 100,000 clones, approximately 86% of them present only once. The starting material was peripheral blood, obtained 28 days after the second AZD1222 dose. The source of these receptors is an adult who received the AZD1222 COVID-19 vaccine. CDR3s include the opening cysteine and the closing phenylalanine or tryptophan. The order of the fields is D gene, V gene, J gene, clone size, CDR3 DNA, CDR3 protein. D genes are given only for firm matches. Rows may omit the clone size; those that give it use once, few, many or a size class.

TRBD2	TRBV9	TRBJ2-3	once	TGTGCCAGCAGCGTACTAGCGGGCACAGATACGCAGTATTTT	CASSVLAGTDTQYF
.	TRBV25-1	TRBJ2-1	.	TGTGCCAGCAGTGCCCCTGGACTAATCCGCAATGAGCAGTTCTTC	CASSAPGLIRNEQFF
TRBD1	TRBV7-2	TRBJ1-4	.	TGTGCCAGCGACTCAGCCACAGGGGGCTTAAGTGAAAAACTGTTTTTT	CASDSATGGLSEKLFF
TRBD1	TRBV28	TRBJ2-7	few	TGTGCCAGCAGACCGGGACAGGTCATTGAGCAGTACTTC	CASRPGQVIEQYF
.	TRBV28	TRBJ1-4	.	TGTGCCAGCAGTTCCCAGACAACTAATGAAAAACTGTTTTTT	CASSSQTTNEKLFF
.	TRBV9	TRBJ1-6	.	TGTGCCAGCAGCGCCCGTCCGGGCGAGGGAAAATCACCCCTCCACTTT	CASSARPGEGKSPLHF
TRBD2	TRBV18	TRBJ2-2	.	TGTGCCAGCTCACCACCGGGACTAGCGGGTTACACCGGGGAGCTGTTTTTT	CASSPPGLAGYTGELFF
TRBD1	TRBV5-4	TRBJ1-5	.	TGTGCCAGCAGCTGGGGGACAGGCGGGGGGTATAGCAATCAGCCCCAGCATTTT	CASSWGTGGGYSNQPQHF
TRBD1	TRBV10-1	TRBJ1-6	.	TGCGCCAGCAGTGAAGGGACAGGGCTTAATTCACCCCTCCACTTT	CASSEGTGLNSPLHF
.	TRBV20-1	TRBJ2-1	.	TGCAGTGGACGCAAGTACAATGAGCAGTTCTTC	CSGRKYNEQFF
TRBD1	TRBV6-4	TRBJ2-1	.	TGTGCCAGCAGTGGTGGACAGGGCTCCTACAATGAGCAGTTCTTC	CASSGGQGSYNEQFF
TRBD2	TRBV4-1	TRBJ2-1	.	TGCGCCAGCAGCCAAGGGGGGACTAGCGGGAGGGCCGACTTAAGCCGTGAGCAGTTCTTC	CASSQGGTSGRADLSREQFF
TRBD1	TRBV5-1	TRBJ1-3	few	TGCGCCAGCAGCACAGCAGACAGGGCGTCTGGAAACACCATATATTTT	CASSTADRASGNTIYF
TRBD1	TRBV5-4	TRBJ1-3	few	TGTGCCAGCGCTTCCGGGACAGGGTTCTCTGGAAACACCATATATTTT	CASASGTGFSGNTIYF
.	TRBV30	TRBJ2-3	.	TGTGCCTGGAGTGTAGGTACTAGCACAGATACGCAGTATTTT	CAWSVGTSTDTQYF
.	TRBV18	TRBJ1-5	.	TGTGCCAGCTCACCGGAGGTCCAAGGTCAGCCCCAGCATTTT	CASSPEVQGQPQHF
TRBD1	TRBV19	TRBJ1-2	.	TGTGCCAGTAAGGGGACAGGGACAAGTAACTATGGCTACACCTTC	CASKGTGTSNYGYTF
TRBD2	TRBV6-2/TRBV6-3	TRBJ2-7	.	TGTGCCAGCAGTTACCTCGGGACTAGCGGGAGGAAAGGTGGCGAGCAGTACTTC	CASSYLGTSGRKGGEQYF
.	TRBV5-1	TRBJ1-2	.	TGCGCCAGCAGCTTGGACGGGGGCAGTGGCTACACCTTC	CASSLDGGSGYTF
.	TRBV6-4	TRBJ2-1	.	TGTGCCAGCAGTGACCTGCCGGGACCTCAGCTCGAGCAGTTCTTC	CASSDLPGPQLEQFF
.	TRBV18	TRBJ2-3	.	TGTGCCAGCTCACAGTCAACTAGTACGGGCGCAGATACGCAGTATTTT	CASSQSTSTGADTQYF
TRBD1	TRBV6-5	TRBJ1-1	.	TGTGCCAGCAGCCCCGGGACAGGGAGGAACACTGAAGCTTTCTTT	CASSPGTGRNTEAFF
.	TRBV20-1	TRBJ2-3	.	TGCAGTGCTAGGATGAGGGATACGCAGTATTTT	CSARMRDTQYF
.	TRBV3-1/TRBV3-2	TRBJ2-2	.	TGTGCCAGCAGCACACCCCGATATCCTAGCCATACCGGGGAGCTGTTTTTT	CASSTPRYPSHTGELFF
.	TRBV7-2	TRBJ1-3	.	TGTGCCAGCAGCTTACTACCGGGACGGACGGGGAACACCATATATTTT	CASSLLPGRTGNTIYF
.	TRBV9	TRBJ2-1	.	TGTGCCAGCAGCGTAGGGTCCGGGCCTAGCTCCTACAATGAGCAGTTCTTC	CASSVGSGPSSYNEQFF
.	TRBV3-1/TRBV3-2	TRBJ2-2	once	TGTGCCAGCAGCCAAGGGTGGTTAGTTACGAACACCGGGGAGCTGTTTTTT	CASSQGWLVTNTGELFF
.	TRBV7-2	TRBJ2-7	many	TGTGCCAGCAGCTTATTGGACAGAAACGAGCAGTACTTC	CASSLLDRNEQYF
TRBD1	TRBV6-5	TRBJ2-7	.	TGTGCCAGCAGGTATAAGTCGGGACAGGGAAACGAGCAGTACTTC	CASRYKSGQGNEQYF
.	TRBV11-3	TRBJ1-1	.	TGTGCCAGCAGCTCCCAAGCGGACACTGAAGCTTTCTTT	CASSSQADTEAFF
TRBD1	TRBV7-9	TRBJ2-7	once	TGTGCCAGCAGCTTACCCGCAGGGGGTAACTACGAGCAGTACTTC	CASSLPAGGNYEQYF
.	TRBV6-5	TRBJ2-3	.	TGTGCCAGCAGTTACGGGGGTAGCACAGATACGCAGTATTTT	CASSYGGSTDTQYF
.	TRBV6-5	TRBJ1-1	once	TGTGCCAGCGGGGTCTCAGGGGCACCTTTTGAAGCTTTCTTT	CASGVSGAPFEAFF
.	TRBV6-5	TRBJ1-5	.	TGTGCCAGCATGTGGAGCAATCAGCCCCAGCATTTT	CASMWSNQPQHF
.	TRBV6-5	TRBJ2-7	few	TGTGCCAGCAGCCAGGGAGGCGAGCAGTACTTC	CASSQGGEQYF
.	TRBV27	TRBJ1-5	once	TGTGCCAGCAGGGGACAAGAGGGCGGTCAGCCCCAGCATTTT	CASRGQEGGQPQHF